The 5 T cell receptor beta chains below were found in one sample sequenced in a study of a mutant IDH1 vaccine in newly diagnosed glioma. Some clones are missing from TCRdb's copy, which holds only in-frame ones; the method was immunoSEQ multiplex PCR. The sample lists approximately 110,000 clones, roughly 88% occurring once. The antigens for these receptors are not known. Specified time point: week 11, during vaccination. Doses comprised 300 ug of mutant IDH1 20-mer peptide each, plus topical imiquimod. The sample was PBMCs, taken from a glioma patient whose treatment included an IDH1 peptide vaccine. The receptors were sampled from a woman aged 45-60 years with glioma.

The CDR3 bases are TGTGCCAGCAGCGCTGGACTCCCTGTGGGGGAGACCCAGTACTTC. Translated, it gives CASSAGLPVGETQYF. The gene calls are TRBV6-1 and TRBJ2-5; tentative D call: TRBD2 (5 bases). V lost 6 bases and J lost 5, with 19 bases in between. CDR1 and CDR2 from the germline V gene are MNHNS and SASEGT. The CDR3 spans 15 residues.

V and J are TRBV28 and TRBJ2-1; D gene uncertain. The length of the CDR3 is 14 residues. The V gene's germline CDR1 is MDHEN and CDR2 SYDVKM. V lost 5 bases, J lost 0 bases, and 8 bases lay in between. This chain's CDR3 is CASSVPSSYNEQFF. CDR3 in DNA: TGTGCCAGCAGTGTACCCTCCTCCTACAATGAGCAGTTCTTC.

This sequence joins TRBV20-1 and TRBJ2-1; D not resolved. Trimming took off 6 bases at V and 9 bases at J, with 12 bases between the two ends. Germline V CDR1 and CDR2: DFQATT, SNEGSKA (reference sequence). This CDR3 comprises 11 residues. CDR3 nucleotide sequence: TGCAGTGCCATCAAAGACCTTGAGCAGTTCTTC. Translating it yields CSAIKDLEQFF.

This chain joins TRBV2 and TRBJ2-7; 10 bases agree with TRBD2. The trim removed 6 bases at V and 3 bases at J, leaving 8 bases unmatched. The CDR3 is 15 amino acids. Germline CDR1 reads SNHLY; CDR2 reads FYNNEI. The CDR3 coding sequence is TGTGCCAGCAGCCAGACTAGCGGGTCGTTCTACGAGCAGTACTTC. Translated, it gives CASSQTSGSFYEQYF.

The chain is built from TRBV2 and TRBJ1-2, with D maybe TRBD1 (5 bases). This CDR3 is built from 15 residues. CDR1 SNHLY and CDR2 FYNNEI come from the germline V gene. Trimming took off 1 base at V and 0 bases at J, with 9 bases between the two ends. The chain's CDR3 is CASSEESTANYGYTF. DNA of the CDR3: TGTGCCAGCAGTGAAGAGTCGACAGCTAACTATGGCTACACCTTC.